This TCR beta chain is drawn from a study of T cell responses to AZD1222 COVID-19 vaccine. Second doses that came at about 4 or about 12 weeks were put together. Of note for this clone: What it recognizes is unknown.

Profiling relied on immunoSEQ multiplex PCR, and the TCRdb table lists in-frame clones only, not all of them. The sample shows 150,000 or so clones, around 90% of them seen only once. V lost 0 bases to trimming and J lost 4 bases, with 8 bases between them. The CDR3 contains 15 residues. Per germline, CDR1 SGHRS and CDR2 YFSETQ. General study points: A rise in Spike-specific TCR breadth and depth followed two AZD1222 doses.

This sequence originates from an adult who received the AZD1222 COVID-19 vaccine. This chain connects TRBV5-1 to TRBJ1-6; D gene uncertain. Sample: peripheral blood, taken 28 days after the second AZD1222 dose. The CDR3 loop reads CASSLETRYNSPLHF. The CDR3 DNA reads as TGCGCCAGCAGCTTGGAAACGAGATATAATTCACCCCTCCACTTT.